The 18 T cell receptor beta chains below all came from one sample that was sequenced in a study of chronic HIV infection and antiretroviral therapy. TCRdb independently ran MiXCR on the 5' RACE reads; one entry per CDR3 protein. This sample carries 40,000 or so distinct CDR3 sequences, roughly 7.6% of them seen once, and the ten largest clones take 2.9%. Sequenced input: peripheral blood. All receptors come from an adult who had HIV and had not received antiretroviral therapy, or was an uninfected healthy control (not recorded which).

The chain has TRBV5-1 and TRBJ1-4; TRBD1 agrees at 12 bases. CDR1 is SGHRS, CDR2 YFSETQ, per germline. Germline trimming cut 0 bases from V and 0 bases from J; bases unmatched to any gene: 9. The CDR3 has 20 amino acids. CDR3 nucleotide sequence: TGCGCCAGCAGCTTGGCCGGTACCGGGACAGGGGGCGCAACTAATGAAAAACTGTTTTTT. It is translated as CASSLAGTGTGGATNEKLFF.

There are a few counts of this clonotype. The DNA of the CDR3 is TGTGCCAGCACCAACAGGGGGCCGAACTATGGCTACACCTTC. Translated: CASTNRGPNYGYTF. The chain joins TRBV3-1 to TRBJ1-2; 9 bases are a match to TRBD1. This CDR3 spans 14 amino acids. The junction had 5 bases not matched to a gene; V was cut back by 7 bases and J by 2 bases. The germline gives CDR1 LGHDT, CDR2 YNNKEL (reference sequence).

CDR3 protein: CASSAQGEHQPQYF. CDR3 sequence (DNA): TGTGCCAGCAGTGCCCAGGGAGAGCATCAGCCCCAGTATTTT. This rearrangement joins TRBV6-1 to TRBJ1-5, with D tentatively TRBD1 or TRBD2 (5 bases each). The J call could be wrong; TRBJ2-3 is a better fit for the DNA end. Germline loops: CDR1 MNHNS, CDR2 SASEGT. The CDR3 sequence is 14 residues long.

This clonotype was seen repeatedly, ten times or more. The CDR3 nucleotides are TGTGCCAGCAGCCCCTTTGGAGGGCTAGGGGGCAATGAGCAGTTCTTC. Residues: CASSPFGGLGGNEQFF. The genes are TRBV7-3 and TRBJ2-1, with D possibly being TRBD1 or TRBD2 (6 bases each). The germline CDR1 and CDR2 sequences are SGHTA and FQGTGA. V was cut by 5 bases and J by 6 bases, with 20 bases left in between. The CDR3 is 16 amino acids.

The rearrangement joins TRBV6-5 to TRBJ1-2; D possibly corresponds to TRBD1 (6 bases). The CDR3 covers 16 residues. Germline CDR1 MNHEY, CDR2 SVGAGI. V lost 6 bases to trimming and J lost 4 bases, with 21 bases between them. CDR3 region: CASRKAGGGPFYGYTF. CDR3 in DNA: TGTGCCAGCAGAAAAGCCGGTGGGGGCCCGTTCTATGGCTACACCTTC.

Concerning this clonotype: One base away lies a much larger clone, so this may be a sequencing read error. V gene TRBV28 combines with J gene TRBJ2-1, with D perhaps TRBD2 (6 bases). This CDR3 has 11 residues. Trimming removed 6 bases from V and 14 bases from J, with 14 bases in between. Germline CDR1 and CDR2: MDHEN and SYDVKM. CDR3 sequence (DNA): TGTGCCAGCAGCTATAGCGGAGGAGAGTTCTTC. This gives the protein CASSYSGGEFF.

This clonotype showed up many times. This chain joins TRBV20-1 and TRBJ1-5, with no clear D. The CDR3 length is 12 residues. V dropped 3 bases and J dropped 7 bases, with 10 bases sitting between them. In germline, CDR1 is DFQATT, CDR2 SNEGSKA (reference sequence). In DNA form, the CDR3 reads TGCAGTGCTAGGGGTCCAGGACAGCCCCAGCATTTT. Translated, it gives CSARGPGQPQHF.

In this sample, this clonotype turned up a few times. The chain joins TRBV5-1 to TRBJ2-3, with 7 bases fitting TRBD1. CDR3 length equals 13 residues. V dropped 6 bases and J dropped 5; count of bases not matched to a gene: 6. Germline lookup yields CDR1 SGHRS and CDR2 YFSETQ. The CDR3 loop is CASTRGLGDTQYF. The CDR3 nucleotides are TGCGCCAGCACGAGGGGGCTAGGAGATACGCAGTATTTT. Full variable domain (missing parts from reference TRBV5-1 and TRBJ2-3): KAGVTQTPRYLIKTRGQQVTLSCSPISGHRSVSWYQQTPGQGLQFLFEYFSETQRNKGNFPGRFSGRQFSNSRSEMNVSTLELGDSALYLCASTRGLGDTQYFGPGTRLTVL.

This clonotype was counted between two and nine times. This sequence joins TRBV29-1 and TRBJ1-1; 7 bases line up with TRBD1. The CDR3 extends over 13 amino acids. V was clipped by 2 bases and J by 4 bases; unmatched bases: 4. The germline gives CDR1 SQVTM, CDR2 ANQGSEA. The CDR3 nucleotides are TGCAGCGTTGAAAGGCAGGGGGGCACTGAAGCTTTCTTT. Protein product: CSVERQGGTEAFF.

In its sample, this clonotype was seen a few times. V is TRBV4-1 and J is TRBJ1-6, with a tentative D call TRBD1 (6 bases). CDR1 and CDR2 (germline): MGHRA, YSYEKL. The CDR3 has 15 residues. Trimming removed 4 bases from V and 7 bases from J, with 14 bases in between. The CDR3 here is CASSLQGVGNSPLHF. In DNA form, the CDR3 reads TGCGCCAGCAGCCTACAGGGCGTAGGGAATTCACCCCTCCACTTT.

The CDR3 loop reads CASKMRHEGNIQYF. CDR3 nucleotides: TGTGCCAGCAAGATGAGACACGAAGGCAACATTCAGTACTTC. This chain uses TRBV2 with TRBJ2-4; D is ambiguous. CDR3 length equals 14 residues. The V gene lost 7 bases and the J gene lost 7 bases, with 17 bases spanning the gap. CDR1 and CDR2 (germline): SNHLY, FYNNEI.

This clonotype was picked up many times. The chain couples TRBV21-1 to TRBJ2-7; TRBD1, the D gene given by the table, was not confirmed from the DNA. TRBV21-1 is assigned pseudogene status. The CDR3 length is 15 residues. CDR3 sequence (DNA): TGTGCCAGCAGCAAAGGCCGGGTCCACTCCTACGAGCAGTACTTC. Its protein is CASSKGRVHSYEQYF.

With respect to this clonotype: Mismatch with germline at one junction end may stem from a read error. CDR3 protein: CSVEVRQLMNTETFF. In nucleotides, the CDR3 is TGCAGCGTTGAAGTCCGACAGCTAATGAACACTGAAACTTTCTTT. The chain couples TRBV29-1 to TRBJ1-1, with D perhaps TRBD1 (5 bases). The germline CDR1 and CDR2 sequences are SQVTM and ANQGSEA. The CDR3 has 15 residues.

The genes are TRBV20-1 and TRBJ2-7, with TRBD1 matching 7 bases. After removal of 6 bases from V and 3 bases from J, the junction contained 11 bases not matched to a gene. Germline V gene lookup returns CDR1 DFQATT and CDR2 SNEGSKA (reference sequence). This CDR3 has 14 amino acids. DNA for the CDR3: TGCAGTGCCAGGGGTGACAGGGCTGTCTACGAGCAGTACTTC. This translates into CSARGDRAVYEQYF.

Ten or more counts support this clonotype. The chain has TRBV19 and TRBJ1-4, with D tentatively TRBD1 (5 bases). The CDR3 length is 13 residues. Trimming pared 9 bases from V and 8 bases from J, leaving 16 bases between. Germline loops: CDR1 LNHDA, CDR2 SQIVND (reference sequence). CDR3: CASRRMGEEKLFF. CDR3 bases: TGTGCCAGCCGACGGATGGGGGAGGAAAAACTGTTTTTT. Full variable domain (rest looked up from reference TRBV19 and TRBJ1-4): DGGITQSPKYLFRKEGQNVTLSCEQNLNHDAMYWYRQDPGQGLRLIYYSQIVNDFQKGDIAEGYSVSREKKESFPLTVTSAQKNPTAFYLCASRRMGEEKLFFGSGTQLSVL.

The chain uses TRBV7-6 and TRBJ2-3; the match to TRBD2 covers 7 bases. In germline, CDR1 is SGHVS, CDR2 FNYEAQ. The V and J ends lost 5 bases and 4 bases, in that order; junction bases with no gene match: 9. The CDR3 length is 15 residues. CDR3 coding DNA: TGTGCCAGCAGCCCGACTAGCTTTAGCGCAGATACGCAGTATTTT. Its protein product is CASSPTSFSADTQYF.

Only a few counts were recorded for this clonotype. The chain joins TRBV7-9 to TRBJ2-7; D gene ambiguous. CDR1 is SEHNR, CDR2 FQNEAQ, per germline (reference sequence). V was trimmed by 5 bases and J by 4 bases, leaving 12 bases between them. This CDR3 spans 13 amino acids. Here the CDR3 reads CASSPTCGYEQYF. The CDR3 bases are TGTGCCAGCAGCCCTACTTGTGGTTACGAGCAGTACTTC.

This clonotype has a count of ten or more. The J gene is TRBJ2-7, the V gene TRBV20-1; possible D gene TRBD2, 5 bases. From germline, CDR1 is DFQATT and CDR2 SNEGSKA (reference sequence). The CDR3 contains 16 residues. Trimming took off 0 bases at V and 0 bases at J, with 15 bases between the two ends. CDR3 nucleotides: TGCAGTGCTAGAGATCCCGAGGGTTTGAGCTCCTACGAGCAGTACTTC. The encoded protein is CSARDPEGLSSYEQYF.